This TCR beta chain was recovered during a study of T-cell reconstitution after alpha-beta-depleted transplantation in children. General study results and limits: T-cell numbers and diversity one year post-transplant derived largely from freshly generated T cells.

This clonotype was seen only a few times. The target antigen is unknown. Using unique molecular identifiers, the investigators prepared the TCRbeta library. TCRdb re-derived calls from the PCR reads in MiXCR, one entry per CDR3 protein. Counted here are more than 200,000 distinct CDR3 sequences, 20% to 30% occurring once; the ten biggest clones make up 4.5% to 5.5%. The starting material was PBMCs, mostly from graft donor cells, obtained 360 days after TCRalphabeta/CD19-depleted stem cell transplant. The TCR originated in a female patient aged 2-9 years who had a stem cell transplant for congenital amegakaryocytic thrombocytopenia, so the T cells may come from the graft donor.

The CDR3 loop reads CGAGLMNTEAFF. The CDR3, as DNA: TGTGGGGCAGGCCTTATGAACACTGAAGCTTTCTTT. The chain couples TRBV30 to TRBJ1-1; D is undetermined. The CDR3 is 12 amino acids. Germline CDR1 GTSNPN, CDR2 SVGIG (reference sequence).